This is a list of T cell receptor beta chains from one sample in a study of Graves' ophthalmopathy and Graves' hyperthyroidism. Each CDR3 protein gets one entry after TCRdb re-called the multiplex PCR reads with MiXCR. There are about 620,000 distinct CDR3 sequences in the sample; 22% occur only once, and approximately 7% lies in the top ten. Material: peripheral blood. Every receptor here comes from a woman between 18 and 29 years old with stable Graves' hyperthyroidism. Some clones in this sample may be carry-over from other donors' samples. Both conserved end residues are part of each CDR3. The order of the fields is J gene, V gene, clone size, D gene, CDR3 DNA, CDR3 protein. D genes are given only for firm matches. The size field is filled for only some rows; it gives once, few, many or a size class.

j_gene: TRBJ2-3; v_gene: TRBV20-1; abundance: NA; d_gene: NA; CDR3nt: TGCAGTGCTAGAGGACACGTCGTAGATACGCAGTATTTT; CDR3aa: CSARGHVVDTQYF
j_gene: TRBJ2-5; v_gene: TRBV20-1; abundance: many; d_gene: TRBD2; CDR3nt: TGCAGTGCTCCGACTAGCGGTCAGACCCAGTACTTC; CDR3aa: CSAPTSGQTQYF
j_gene: TRBJ1-1; v_gene: TRBV27; abundance: many; d_gene: NA; CDR3nt: TGTGCCAGCAGTTTTCAGGGGATGGGGACTGAAGCTTTCTTT; CDR3aa: CASSFQGMGTEAFF
j_gene: TRBJ2-7; v_gene: TRBV6-2/TRBV6-3; abundance: many; d_gene: NA; CDR3nt: TGTGCCAGCAGAGGGAATTCCTACGAGCAGTACTTC; CDR3aa: CASRGNSYEQYF
j_gene: TRBJ1-2; v_gene: TRBV28; abundance: many; d_gene: NA; CDR3nt: TGTGCCAGCAGTTCATCGGGGGTTGGCTACACCTTC; CDR3aa: CASSSSGVGYTF
j_gene: TRBJ2-5; v_gene: TRBV12-5; abundance: NA; d_gene: TRBD1; CDR3nt: TGTGCTAGCCAGGGGGTCCAAGAGACCCAGTACTTC; CDR3aa: CASQGVQETQYF
j_gene: TRBJ2-7; v_gene: TRBV12-3/TRBV12-4; abundance: NA; d_gene: NA; CDR3nt: TGTGCCAGCAGCTTAGGGGGACTGAACACCTACGAGCAGTACTTC; CDR3aa: CASSLGGLNTYEQYF
j_gene: TRBJ1-2; v_gene: TRBV6-2/TRBV6-3; abundance: once; d_gene: NA; CDR3nt: TGTGCCAGCAGTTACATGGATGCCTATGGCTACACCTTC; CDR3aa: CASSYMDAYGYTF
j_gene: TRBJ1-1; v_gene: TRBV28; abundance: NA; d_gene: NA; CDR3nt: TGTGCCAGCAGACCTTCGCCCGAGGAAGCTTTCTTT; CDR3aa: CASRPSPEEAFF
j_gene: TRBJ2-2; v_gene: TRBV7-9; abundance: NA; d_gene: NA; CDR3nt: TGTGCCAGCAGCCTACGTCAGACGGGGACCGGGGAGCTGTTTTTT; CDR3aa: CASSLRQTGTGELFF
j_gene: TRBJ1-2; v_gene: TRBV30; abundance: many; d_gene: NA; CDR3nt: TGTGCCTGGAGTACCGAAACGTATGGCTACACCTTC; CDR3aa: CAWSTETYGYTF
j_gene: TRBJ1-6; v_gene: TRBV12-3/TRBV12-4; abundance: few; d_gene: NA; CDR3nt: TGTGCCAGCAGTTTAACTCCACCCTCACCCCTCCACTTT; CDR3aa: CASSLTPPSPLHF
j_gene: TRBJ2-5; v_gene: TRBV29-1; abundance: NA; d_gene: NA; CDR3nt: TGCAGCGTTGAAGAGACAGGATACCAAGAGACCCAGTACTTC; CDR3aa: CSVEETGYQETQYF
j_gene: TRBJ1-5; v_gene: TRBV12-3/TRBV12-4; abundance: NA; d_gene: NA; CDR3nt: TGTGCCAGCAGCCTAGCTACAGAGTTTTATAGCAATCAGCCCCAGCATTTT; CDR3aa: CASSLATEFYSNQPQHF
j_gene: TRBJ2-7; v_gene: TRBV11-1; abundance: many; d_gene: NA; CDR3nt: TGTGCCAGCAGCTTAGGCGGCAGAGTCTACGAGCAGTACTTC; CDR3aa: CASSLGGRVYEQYF
j_gene: TRBJ1-1; v_gene: TRBV12-3/TRBV12-4; abundance: many; d_gene: NA; CDR3nt: TGTGCCAGCAGTTCGCCGGGGCAGCTGAACACTGAAGCTTTCTTT; CDR3aa: CASSSPGQLNTEAFF
j_gene: TRBJ1-5; v_gene: TRBV12-3/TRBV12-4; abundance: many; d_gene: NA; CDR3nt: TGTGCCAGCAGTCCCTCACCGGGACAACTTACAAATCAGCCCCAGCATTTT; CDR3aa: CASSPSPGQLTNQPQHF
j_gene: TRBJ1-2; v_gene: TRBV24-1; abundance: many; d_gene: NA; CDR3nt: TGTGCCACCAGTGATGCAGGGCTCAACTATGGCTACACCTTC; CDR3aa: CATSDAGLNYGYTF
j_gene: TRBJ1-5; v_gene: TRBV12-3/TRBV12-4; abundance: many; d_gene: TRBD1; CDR3nt: TGTGCCAGCAGTCGACAGGGTAGCAATCAGCCCCAGCATTTT; CDR3aa: CASSRQGSNQPQHF
j_gene: TRBJ1-1; v_gene: TRBV6-2/TRBV6-3; abundance: many; d_gene: NA; CDR3nt: TGTGCCTCCTTTATGTCAGGGACGGGGAACACTGAAGCTTTCTTT; CDR3aa: CASFMSGTGNTEAFF
j_gene: TRBJ1-3; v_gene: TRBV7-6; abundance: many; d_gene: TRBD1; CDR3nt: TGTGCCAGCAGCGCGGCCACAGGGGGTACTGGAAACACCATATATTTT; CDR3aa: CASSAATGGTGNTIYF
j_gene: TRBJ2-7; v_gene: TRBV27; abundance: many; d_gene: NA; CDR3nt: TGTGCCAGCAGTTCCCAAGACAGTCTCGAAATCGAGCAGTACTTC; CDR3aa: CASSSQDSLEIEQYF
j_gene: TRBJ1-1; v_gene: TRBV6-2/TRBV6-3; abundance: many; d_gene: NA; CDR3nt: TGTGCCAGCAGTTACGAGGGAGGGAAGACTGAAGCTTTCTTT; CDR3aa: CASSYEGGKTEAFF
j_gene: TRBJ1-2; v_gene: TRBV11-2; abundance: many; d_gene: NA; CDR3nt: TGTGCCAGCAGCCCCCTGGGCAGGCGCTATGGCTACACCTTC; CDR3aa: CASSPLGRRYGYTF
j_gene: TRBJ2-7; v_gene: TRBV6-1; abundance: many; d_gene: NA; CDR3nt: TGTGCCAGCAGGAAGGACAGAGGCCACGAGCAGTACTTC; CDR3aa: CASRKDRGHEQYF
j_gene: TRBJ1-1; v_gene: TRBV12-3/TRBV12-4; abundance: NA; d_gene: NA; CDR3nt: TGTGCCAGCAGTTTAGAGACGGCAGCGTCCCCTGAAGCTTTCTTT; CDR3aa: CASSLETAASPEAFF
j_gene: TRBJ2-7; v_gene: TRBV6-4; abundance: many; d_gene: TRBD1; CDR3nt: TGTGCCAGCAGTGACATGACAGGGGCCAGACCCTACGAGCAGTACTTC; CDR3aa: CASSDMTGARPYEQYF
j_gene: TRBJ2-7; v_gene: TRBV12-5; abundance: NA; d_gene: NA; CDR3nt: NA; CDR3aa: CASVGQGSDERYF
j_gene: TRBJ2-2; v_gene: TRBV2; abundance: many; d_gene: NA; CDR3nt: TGTGCCAGCAGTGGACCGCAGGGGCGTCCCGGGGAGCTGTTTTTT; CDR3aa: CASSGPQGRPGELFF
j_gene: TRBJ2-7; v_gene: TRBV20-1; abundance: many; d_gene: NA; CDR3nt: TGCAGTGCCAGTCTCGGACCAAGCCGGGAGCAGTACTTC; CDR3aa: CSASLGPSREQYF
j_gene: TRBJ1-6; v_gene: TRBV2; abundance: once; d_gene: NA; CDR3nt: TGTGCCAGCAGTGAAGAGAGTAACTCCTATAATTCACCCCTCCACTTT; CDR3aa: CASSEESNSYNSPLHF
j_gene: TRBJ1-2; v_gene: TRBV6-2/TRBV6-3; abundance: once; d_gene: NA; CDR3nt: TGTGCCAGCTCTACGTGGCAGGATGGCTACACCTTC; CDR3aa: CASSTWQDGYTF
j_gene: TRBJ1-5; v_gene: TRBV4-2; abundance: few; d_gene: NA; CDR3nt: TGTGCCAGCAGCCCCGGGGGGGGGGGGGATCATCAGCCCCAGCATTTT; CDR3aa: CASSPGGGGDHQPQHF
j_gene: TRBJ2-7; v_gene: TRBV15; abundance: NA; d_gene: TRBD1; CDR3nt: TGTGCCACCAGCAGGACAGGGGTATACGAGCAGTACTTC; CDR3aa: CATSRTGVYEQYF
j_gene: TRBJ2-7; v_gene: TRBV6-5; abundance: many; d_gene: NA; CDR3nt: TGTGCCAGCAGTTACGCAAGGGACCGCTCCTACGAGCAGTACTTC; CDR3aa: CASSYARDRSYEQYF
j_gene: TRBJ2-7; v_gene: TRBV7-9; abundance: few; d_gene: TRBD1; CDR3nt: TGTGCCAGCAGCTTATTGGACAGGGGCGAGGAGCAGTACTTC; CDR3aa: CASSLLDRGEEQYF
j_gene: TRBJ1-2; v_gene: TRBV10-3; abundance: many; d_gene: NA; CDR3nt: TGTGCCATCAGTGAGTTAACAGACTATGGCTACACCTTC; CDR3aa: CAISELTDYGYTF